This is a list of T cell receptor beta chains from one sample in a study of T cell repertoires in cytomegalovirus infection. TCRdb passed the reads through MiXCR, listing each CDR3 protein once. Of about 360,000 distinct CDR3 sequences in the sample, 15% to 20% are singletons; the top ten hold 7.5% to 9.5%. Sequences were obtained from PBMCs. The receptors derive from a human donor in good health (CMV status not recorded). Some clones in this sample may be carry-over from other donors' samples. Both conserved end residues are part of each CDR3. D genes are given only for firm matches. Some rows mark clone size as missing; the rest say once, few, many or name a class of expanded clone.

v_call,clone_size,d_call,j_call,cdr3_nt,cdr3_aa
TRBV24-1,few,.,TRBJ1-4,TGTGCCACCAGTGATCCGCGAGATGAAAAACTGTTTTTT,CATSDPRDEKLFF
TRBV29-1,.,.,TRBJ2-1,TGCAGCATATTTGGGGGGATATCCTACAATGAGCAGTTCTTC,CSIFGGISYNEQFF
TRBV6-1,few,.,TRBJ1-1,TGTGCCGTTAGACCGCGGAGAAACACTGAAGCTTTCTTT,CAVRPRRNTEAFF
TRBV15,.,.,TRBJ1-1,TGTGCCACCAGCAGAGGACAGGCGCGTTTGTCTTTCTTT,CATSRGQARLSFF
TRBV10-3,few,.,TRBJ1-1,TGTGCCATCAGTGAGTCAGGGGGGCTGGAAACTGAAGCTTTCTTT,CAISESGGLETEAFF
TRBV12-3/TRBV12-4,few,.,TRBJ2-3,TGTGCCAGCAGTGGGGGGGATACGCAGTATTTT,CASSGGDTQYF
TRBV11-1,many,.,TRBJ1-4,TGTGCCAGCAGCCAACCAGGGGACGCCAATGAAAAACTGTTTTTT,CASSQPGDANEKLFF
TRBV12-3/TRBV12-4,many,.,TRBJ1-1,TGTGCCAGCACCTTTCGGGACAAAAACACTGAAGCTTTCTTT,CASTFRDKNTEAFF
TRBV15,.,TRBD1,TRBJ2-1,TGTGCCACCAGCAGAAACAGGGGGGCTTGGCATGAGCAGTTCTTC,CATSRNRGAWHEQFF
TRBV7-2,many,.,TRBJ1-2,TGTGCCAGCAGCGAAAGGTCTTCGGGCTACACCTTC,CASSERSSGYTF
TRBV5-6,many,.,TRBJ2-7,TGTGCCAGCAGCTCTTTATTGGGGTACGAGCAGTACTTC,CASSSLLGYEQYF
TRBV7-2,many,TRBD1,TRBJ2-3,TGTGCCAGCAGCTTAGTAGGGGGCGGCAGGGGCTATCCCACAGATACGCAGTATTTT,CASSLVGGGRGYPTDTQYF
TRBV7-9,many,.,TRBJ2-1,TGTGCCAGCAGCTTAACTAGCTGGGTCAATGAGCAGTTCTTC,CASSLTSWVNEQFF
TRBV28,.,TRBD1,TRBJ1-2,TGTGCCAGCAGTCCGGGACAGGGGGCTTTTTACTATGGCTACACCTTC,CASSPGQGAFYYGYTF
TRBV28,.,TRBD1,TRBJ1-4,TGTGCCAGCAGTTCCCAGGGGGTTGCAACTAATGAAAAACTGTTTTTT,CASSSQGVATNEKLFF
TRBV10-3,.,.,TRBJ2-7,TGTGCCATCAGTGTTTCCTACGAGCAGTACTTC,CAISVSYEQYF
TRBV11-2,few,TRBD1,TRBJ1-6,TGTGCCAGCAGCGCCTCAACAGGGGTGAATTCACCCCTCCACTTT,CASSASTGVNSPLHF
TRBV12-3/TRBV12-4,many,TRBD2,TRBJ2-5,TGTGCCAGCAGTTTAGTAGCGGGAGGGAAAGAGACCCAGTACTTC,CASSLVAGGKETQYF